The 5 T cell receptor beta chains given below trace back to one sample, sequenced in a study of cytomegalovirus exposure and HLA in healthy donors. The primer mix had 60 Vbeta and 13 Jbeta primers. Profiling relied on immunoSEQ multiplex PCR, and the TCRdb table lists in-frame clones only, not all of them. The sample includes about 120,000 clones, 60% to 85% of them seen just once. The sample was PBMCs. These receptors were collected from a woman aged 18-29 years in good health and CMV-seronegative.

The V gene is TRBV30, the J gene TRBJ1-1; a possible D gene is TRBD1 (6 bases). The CDR3 has 14 amino acids. The ends were cut back, 3 bases at V and 1 base at J, with 12 bases in the middle. The germline CDR1 and CDR2 sequences are GTSNPN and SVGIG (reference sequence). The CDR3 DNA is TGTGCCTGGAGGGGAGCGGGGGCGAACACTGAAGCTTTCTTT. Amino acids: CAWRGAGANTEAFF.

CDR3 in amino acids: CASSQAGFYEQYF. The CDR3 DNA follows: TGTGCCAGCAGCCAGGCCGGTTTCTACGAGCAGTACTTC. The V gene is TRBV7-9, the J gene TRBJ2-7; D is ambiguous. The length of the CDR3 is 13 residues. V lost 5 bases to trimming and J lost 3 bases, with 11 bases between them. Germline V gene lookup returns CDR1 SEHNR and CDR2 FQNEAQ (reference sequence).

Only a few counts were recorded for this clone. The chain has TRBV15 and TRBJ1-4, with unresolved D. CDR3 length: 11 residues. V shed 4 bases and J shed 10 bases, with 7 bases lying between them. Germline V CDR1 and CDR2: LNHNV, YYDKDF (reference sequence). DNA for the CDR3: TGTGCCACCAGCACCTCGTTAAAACTGTTTTTT. Amino acid sequence: CATSTSLKLFF.

The chain uses TRBV18 and TRBJ1-4; D gene uncertain. Germline loops: CDR1 KGHSH, CDR2 LQKENI. This CDR3 contains 14 residues. Trimming cost V 5 bases and J 6 bases, with 13 bases left between them. CDR3 sequence: CASSLGVSDEKLFF. DNA for the CDR3: TGTGCCAGCTCATTAGGAGTATCGGATGAAAAACTGTTTTTT.

V gene TRBV7-2 combines with J gene TRBJ2-3; weak D call: TRBD2 (6 bases). V lost 1 base, J lost 3 bases, and 8 bases lay in between. This CDR3 has 14 residues. Germline CDR1 is SGHTA and CDR2 is FQGNSA. The CDR3: CASSLGLATDTQYF. The CDR3 DNA is TGTGCCAGCAGCTTAGGGCTAGCGACAGATACGCAGTATTTT.